The clone carrying this T cell receptor beta chain was found many times. CDR1 and CDR2 (germline): SGHRS, YFSETQ. The CDR3 runs 16 residues. TCRdb called the PCR reads again in MiXCR, with one record for every CDR3 protein. The sample contains 15,000 to 20,000 distinct CDR3 sequences, 44% of which appear only once. The entry originates in a study of tumor-infiltrating lymphocytes in oesophageal squamous cell carcinoma. The source is a female donor with esophageal squamous cell carcinoma. The J gene is TRBJ2-4, the V gene TRBV5-1, with 8 bases matching TRBD2. The tail of the sequence fits TRBJ2-7 better, so the J call may be wrong. The sample comprised blood. The CDR3, as DNA: TGCGCCAGCAGCCTCCACCGTGGGGCGGGAGGTTCCGAGCAGTACTTC. This encodes CASSLHRGAGGSEQYF.